A selection of T cell receptor beta chains follows, all from one sample in a study of blood T cell repertoires in COVID-19. The repertoire was sequenced with immunoSEQ multiplex PCR; TCRdb's copy has only in-frame clones and lacks some. The table lists roughly 150,000 clones, under 90% of them singletons. Source material: PBMCs or T cells enriched from blood (not recorded which). Receptors were obtained from a woman between 18 and 30 years old who had been exposed to COVID-19. Each CDR3 is given with its conserved first and last residue. The D gene is left open where the match is weak. Rows give clone size only sometimes, using once, few, many, or a class for an expanded clone.

>TRBJ2-7|TRBV28|once|.
TGTGCCAGCAGCGTCAACCGGGACAAGCAGTACTTC
CASSVNRDKQYF
>TRBJ1-4|TRBV3-1/TRBV3-2|.|TRBD1
TGTGCCAGCAGCCTGGGGACAGGGAGATATGAAAAACTGTTTTTT
CASSLGTGRYEKLFF
>TRBJ1-5|TRBV30|once|.
TGTGCCTGGAGTGCCCGACAGAGATATAGCAATCAGCCCCAGCATTTT
CAWSARQRYSNQPQHF
>TRBJ2-5|TRBV3-1/TRBV3-2|.|TRBD1
TGTGCCAGCAGCCTAAGGACAGGGGGCTCGGAGACCCAGTACTTC
CASSLRTGGSETQYF
>TRBJ1-6|TRBV7-9|.|TRBD1
TGTGCCAGCAGCTCGGGACAGAGTAATTCACCCCTCCACTTT
CASSSGQSNSPLHF
>TRBJ1-4|TRBV7-8|.|.
TGTGCCAGCAGCTTGTATACTAATGAAAAACTGTTTTTT
CASSLYTNEKLFF
>TRBJ2-2|TRBV2|.|.
TGTGCCAGCAGTGAAATCCGTGGGGAGCTGTTTTTT
CASSEIRGELFF
>TRBJ2-1|TRBV7-8|.|.
TGTGCCAGCAGCTTAGTGGGAGGACTTTCTAATGAGCAGTTCTTC
CASSLVGGLSNEQFF
>TRBJ2-7|TRBV4-1|.|.
TGCGCCAGCCAAATCGGGCAGGGTGAATCCTACGAGCAGTACTTC
CASQIGQGESYEQYF
>TRBJ2-2|TRBV13|.|TRBD1
TGTGCCAGCAGCCTCGACCGGGACAGGGGGCGCGAGCTGACGAACACCGGGGAGCTGTTTTTT
CASSLDRDRGRELTNTGELFF
>TRBJ2-2|TRBV7-3|once|TRBD1
TGTGCCAGCAGCTTATCTTATAGGGGACAGGGGGCATTCAACACCGGGGAGCTGTTTTTT
CASSLSYRGQGAFNTGELFF
>TRBJ2-1|TRBV9|.|TRBD2
TGTGCCAGCAGCGTAGACGGGAAGTTTTTGCGGGAGTTCTCCTACAATGAGCAGTTCTTC
CASSVDGKFLREFSYNEQFF
>TRBJ1-4|TRBV5-4|few|.
TGTGCCAGCAGCTTACAAGGGGCCGGTGAAAAACTGTTTTTT
CASSLQGAGEKLFF
>TRBJ2-7|TRBV4-2|.|.
TGTGCCAGCAGCCAAGTTGGAGGGCTAGACTCCTACGAGCAGTACTTC
CASSQVGGLDSYEQYF
>TRBJ1-1|TRBV7-6|.|.
TGTGCCAGCAGCGCCATACAGGGACCGAACACTGAAGCTTTCTTT
CASSAIQGPNTEAFF
>TRBJ2-7|TRBV15|.|.
TGTGCCACCAGCAGCAAACAGGTTTCCTACGAGCAGTACTTC
CATSSKQVSYEQYF
>TRBJ1-4|TRBV6-5|many|.
TGTGCCAGCAGAGACTCGGGGTGGAATGAAAAACTGTTTTTT
CASRDSGWNEKLFF
>TRBJ2-7|TRBV7-9|.|.
TGTGCCAGCAGTTCGTACTACCCCTGGTCGAGCTCCTACGAGCAGTACTTC
CASSSYYPWSSSYEQYF
>TRBJ1-1|TRBV29-1|.|TRBD1
TGCAGCGCGGTAGACAGGGAGGTCGCTTTCTTT
CSAVDREVAFF
>TRBJ1-2|TRBV7-3|few|TRBD1
TGTGCCAGCAGCTTAACCTTCGGGACAGGCAACTATGGCTACACCTTC
CASSLTFGTGNYGYTF
>TRBJ2-3|TRBV3-1/TRBV3-2|.|TRBD2
TGTGCCAGCAGCCCCGGGACTAGCGGATTCACAGATACGCAGTATTTT
CASSPGTSGFTDTQYF
>TRBJ1-2|TRBV12-3/TRBV12-4|.|TRBD1
TGTGCCAGCAGTTCGTCGGGACAGGTCGGCTACACCTTC
CASSSSGQVGYTF
>TRBJ2-1|TRBV5-6|.|TRBD2
TGTGCCAGCAGCTTGAGGGCTAGCGGGGGCTACAATGAGCAGTTCTTC
CASSLRASGGYNEQFF
>TRBJ2-2|TRBV7-6|.|TRBD2
TGTGCCAGCAGCCCCGGGGGGAGCACCGGGGAGCTGTTTTTT
CASSPGGSTGELFF
>TRBJ1-5|TRBV27|.|.
TGTGCCAGCAGTTTATCGGGAGAACACCCCGGAGGATATAGCAATCAGCCCCAGCATTTT
CASSLSGEHPGGYSNQPQHF
>TRBJ2-1|TRBV4-2|.|TRBD2
TGTGCCAGCAGCCATTCCATACCCGCGGGAGGGATAGCCAATGAGCAGTTCTTC
CASSHSIPAGGIANEQFF
>TRBJ2-7|TRBV19|.|TRBD2
TGTGCCAGTAGTATCACCCTAGCGGAGATCTACGAGCAGTACTTC
CASSITLAEIYEQYF
>TRBJ1-4|TRBV28|.|TRBD1
TGTGCCAGCAGTCCGGGGGACAGTCGTAATGAAAAACTGTTTTTT
CASSPGDSRNEKLFF